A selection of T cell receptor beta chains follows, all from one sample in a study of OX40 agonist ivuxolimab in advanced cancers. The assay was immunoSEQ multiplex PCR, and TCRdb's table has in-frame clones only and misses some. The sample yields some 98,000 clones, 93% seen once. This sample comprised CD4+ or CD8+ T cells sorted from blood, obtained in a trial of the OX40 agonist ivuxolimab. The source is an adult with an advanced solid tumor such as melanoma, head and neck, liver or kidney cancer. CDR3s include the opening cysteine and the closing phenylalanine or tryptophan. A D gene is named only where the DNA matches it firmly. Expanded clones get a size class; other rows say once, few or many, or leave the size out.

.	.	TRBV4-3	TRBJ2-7	TGCGCCAGCAGCCAAGATATTCTGCCCGGCGGGGAGCAGTACTTC	CASSQDILPGGEQYF
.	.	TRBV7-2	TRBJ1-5	TGTGCCAGCAGCTCGCCAGATCAGCCCCAGCATTTT	CASSSPDQPQHF
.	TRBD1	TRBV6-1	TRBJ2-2	TGTGCCAGCAGACCAGGGGGCAACACCGGGGAGCTGTTTTTT	CASRPGGNTGELFF
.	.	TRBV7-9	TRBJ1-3	TGTGCCAGCAGCCTTTATAAAAACACCATATATTTT	CASSLYKNTIYF
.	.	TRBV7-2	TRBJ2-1	TGTGCCAGCAGGCGTGAACCGGGTGAGCAGTTCTTC	CASRREPGEQFF
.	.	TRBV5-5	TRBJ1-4	TGTGCCAGCAGCTTTCGAGAGGGTGATCCGTTTTTT	CASSFREGDPFF
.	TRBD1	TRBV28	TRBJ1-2	TGTGCCAGCGCAAGCACCGGGACAGGGGCCTATGGCTACACCTTC	CASASTGTGAYGYTF
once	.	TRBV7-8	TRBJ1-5	TGTGCCAGCAGCTTATCAGAGGGTTCGAGGCAGCCCCAGCATTTT	CASSLSEGSRQPQHF
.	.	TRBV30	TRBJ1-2	TGTGCCTGGAGTGTAGGGCGGGGGATCTATGGCTACACCTTC	CAWSVGRGIYGYTF
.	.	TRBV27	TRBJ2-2	TGTGCCAGCAGTCCGTGGGAGATCGGGGAGCTGTTTTTT	CASSPWEIGELFF
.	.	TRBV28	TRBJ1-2	TGTGCCAGCAGTTTGTGGGTGGGTGGCTACACCTTC	CASSLWVGGYTF
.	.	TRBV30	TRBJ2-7	TGTGCCTGGAGGGGGATTGACGAGCAGTACTTC	CAWRGIDEQYF
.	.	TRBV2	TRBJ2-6	TGTGCCAGCAGTGAACCTGGGGCCAACGTCCTGACTTTC	CASSEPGANVLTF
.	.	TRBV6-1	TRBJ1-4	TGTGCCAGCAGGTGGGGAGCCACTAATGAAAAACTGTTTTTT	CASRWGATNEKLFF
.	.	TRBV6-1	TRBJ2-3	TGTGCCAGCAGTGCCCGGGACGGGTATACGCAGTATTTT	CASSARDGYTQYF
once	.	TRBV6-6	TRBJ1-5	TGTGCCAGCAGTTACCGAGGGAATAGTCAGCCCCAGCATTTT	CASSYRGNSQPQHF
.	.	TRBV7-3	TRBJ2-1	TGTGCCAGCAGTTCAAAGGCCTACAGCAATGAGCAGTTCTTC	CASSSKAYSNEQFF
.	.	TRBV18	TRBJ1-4	TGTGCCAGCTCACCACGGGAACATGAAAAACTGTTTTTT	CASSPREHEKLFF
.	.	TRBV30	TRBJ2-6	TGTGCCTGGAGTGTACCCCCAGGGTCAAACGTCCTGACTTTC	CAWSVPPGSNVLTF
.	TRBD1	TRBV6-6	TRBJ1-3	TGTGCCAGCAGTTCGACAGGGAGTTCCTCTAACACCATATATTTT	CASSSTGSSSNTIYF
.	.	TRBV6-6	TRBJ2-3	TGTGCCAGCAGTTACGGAGATACGCAGTATTTT	CASSYGDTQYF
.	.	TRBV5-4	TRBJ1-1	TGTGCCAGCAACCTACAGGGTGTGGACACTGAAGCTTTCTTT	CASNLQGVDTEAFF
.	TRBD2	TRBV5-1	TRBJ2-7	TGCGCCAGCAGCAGGGAGGGCAGGGCAAGCCACGAGCAGTACTTC	CASSREGRASHEQYF
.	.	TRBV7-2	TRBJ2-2	TGTGCCAGCAGCCCGCCAGGGTCCGGGGAGCTGTTTTTT	CASSPPGSGELFF
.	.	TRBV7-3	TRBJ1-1	TGTGTCAGCAGCCTCTACAGTAACACTGAAGCTTTCTTT	CVSSLYSNTEAFF
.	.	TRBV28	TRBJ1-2	TGTGCCAGCAGTGTAGTGGACTATGGCTACACCTTC	CASSVVDYGYTF
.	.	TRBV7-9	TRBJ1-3	TGTGCCAGCAGTCGTGCCGGGACATCAGGAAACACCATATATTTT	CASSRAGTSGNTIYF
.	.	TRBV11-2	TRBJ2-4	TGTGCCAGCAGCCCAGATCTCGGGAACATTCAGTACTTC	CASSPDLGNIQYF